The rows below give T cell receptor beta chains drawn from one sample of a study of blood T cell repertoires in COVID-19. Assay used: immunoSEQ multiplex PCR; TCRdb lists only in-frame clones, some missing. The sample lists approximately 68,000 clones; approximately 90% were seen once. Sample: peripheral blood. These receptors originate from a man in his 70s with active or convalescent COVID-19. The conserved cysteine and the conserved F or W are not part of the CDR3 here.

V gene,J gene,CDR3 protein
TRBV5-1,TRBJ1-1,ASSSEGLNTEAF
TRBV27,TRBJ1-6,ASTTGNSPLH
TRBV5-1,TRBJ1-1,ASSLEGTRGLNTEAF
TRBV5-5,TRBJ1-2,ASSLGAGRQGGGYT
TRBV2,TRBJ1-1,ASSVGQGRTEAF
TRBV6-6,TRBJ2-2,ASFISGQGNTGELF
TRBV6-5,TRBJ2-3,ASRPSGSRDTQY
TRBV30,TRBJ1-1,AWQGAGNTEAF
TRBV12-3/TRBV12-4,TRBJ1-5,ASSFGGFQPQH
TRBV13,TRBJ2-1,ASSAFGRGVGNEQF
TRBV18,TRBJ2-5,ASSPSGQRESGETQY
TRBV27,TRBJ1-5,ASSLQGATPRGNQPQH
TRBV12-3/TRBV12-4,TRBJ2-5,ASNRQGRETQY
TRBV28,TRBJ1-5,ASSTPVGLSGEAQH
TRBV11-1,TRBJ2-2,ASSQHQGDNTGELF